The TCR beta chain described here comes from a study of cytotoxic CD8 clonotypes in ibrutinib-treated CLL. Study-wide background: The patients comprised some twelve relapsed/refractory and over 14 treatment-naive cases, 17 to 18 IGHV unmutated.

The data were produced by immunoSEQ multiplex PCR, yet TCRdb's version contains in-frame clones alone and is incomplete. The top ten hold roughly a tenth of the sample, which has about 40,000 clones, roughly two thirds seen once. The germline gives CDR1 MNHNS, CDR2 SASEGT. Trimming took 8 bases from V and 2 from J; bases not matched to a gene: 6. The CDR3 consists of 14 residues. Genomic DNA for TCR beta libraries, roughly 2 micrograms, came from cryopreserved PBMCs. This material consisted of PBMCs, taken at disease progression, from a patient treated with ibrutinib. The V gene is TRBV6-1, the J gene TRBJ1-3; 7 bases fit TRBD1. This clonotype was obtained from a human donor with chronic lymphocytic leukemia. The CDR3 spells CASSFDRAGNTIYF. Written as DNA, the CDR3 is TGTGCCAGCTCTTTTGACAGGGCTGGAAACACCATATATTTT.